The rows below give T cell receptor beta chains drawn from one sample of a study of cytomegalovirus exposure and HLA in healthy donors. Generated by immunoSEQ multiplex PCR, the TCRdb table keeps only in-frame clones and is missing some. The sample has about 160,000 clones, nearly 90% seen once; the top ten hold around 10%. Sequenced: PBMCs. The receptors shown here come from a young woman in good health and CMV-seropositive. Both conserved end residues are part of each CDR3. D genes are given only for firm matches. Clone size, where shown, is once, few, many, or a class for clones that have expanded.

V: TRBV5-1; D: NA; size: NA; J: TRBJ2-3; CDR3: CASSLGQMYTDTQYF; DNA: TGCGCCAGCAGCTTGGGCCAGATGTACACAGATACGCAGTATTTT
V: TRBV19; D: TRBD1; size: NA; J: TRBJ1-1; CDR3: CASSTTTGTEAFF; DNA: TGTGCCAGTAGTACCACGACAGGGACTGAAGCTTTCTTT
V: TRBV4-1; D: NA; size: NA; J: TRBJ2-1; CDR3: CASTLTLDLYNEQFF; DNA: TGCGCCAGCACCCTGACACTAGATCTCTACAATGAGCAGTTCTTC
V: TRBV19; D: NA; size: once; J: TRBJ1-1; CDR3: CASSIMAGDYTEAFF; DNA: TGTGCCAGTAGTATTATGGCAGGGGATTACACTGAAGCTTTCTTT
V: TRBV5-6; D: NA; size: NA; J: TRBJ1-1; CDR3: CASSFNIFGNTEAFF; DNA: TGTGCCAGCAGCTTTAATATCTTCGGGAACACTGAAGCTTTCTTT
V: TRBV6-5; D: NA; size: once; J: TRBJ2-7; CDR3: CASSPPGKPYEQYF; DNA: TGTGCCAGCAGTCCCCCAGGGAAGCCCTACGAGCAGTACTTC
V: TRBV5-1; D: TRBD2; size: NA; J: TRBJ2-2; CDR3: CASSGRPGLAGAGELFF; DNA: TGCGCCAGCAGCGGTCGACCGGGACTAGCGGGAGCCGGGGAGCTGTTTTTT
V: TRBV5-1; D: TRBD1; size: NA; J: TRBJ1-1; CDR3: CASSLGDRGLSTEAFF; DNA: TGCGCCAGCAGCTTGGGGGACAGGGGGTTGAGCACTGAAGCTTTCTTT
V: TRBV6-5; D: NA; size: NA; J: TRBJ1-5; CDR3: CASSYGPGDEQPQHF; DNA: TGTGCCAGCAGTTACGGCCCCGGGGATGAGCAGCCCCAGCATTTT
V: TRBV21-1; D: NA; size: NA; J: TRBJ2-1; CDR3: CASSIRTSPASSYNEQFF; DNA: TGTGCCAGCAGCATCAGGACTAGCCCCGCCAGCTCCTACAATGAGCAGTTCTTC
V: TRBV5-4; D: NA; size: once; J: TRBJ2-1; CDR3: CASRPTEGLSYNEQFF; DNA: TGTGCCAGCAGACCCACGGAGGGCCTTTCCTACAATGAGCAGTTCTTC
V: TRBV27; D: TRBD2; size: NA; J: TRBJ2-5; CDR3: CASSHVAGEETQYF; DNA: TGTGCCAGCAGTCATGTAGCGGGAGAAGAGACCCAGTACTTC
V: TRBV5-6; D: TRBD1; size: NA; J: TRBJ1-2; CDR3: CASSLGQGTGYGYTF; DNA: TGTGCCAGCAGCTTGGGACAGGGGACGGGCTATGGCTACACCTTC
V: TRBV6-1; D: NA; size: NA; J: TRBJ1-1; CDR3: CASSEWSGSAFF; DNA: TGTGCCAGCAGTGAATGGTCAGGATCAGCTTTCTTT
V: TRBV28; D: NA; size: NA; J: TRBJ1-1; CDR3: CASRLTGRDEAFF; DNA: TGTGCCAGCAGACTAACGGGCAGGGATGAAGCTTTCTTT
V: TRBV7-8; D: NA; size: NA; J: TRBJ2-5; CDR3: CASSLDLGALETQYF; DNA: TGTGCCAGCAGCTTGGATCTGGGGGCCCTCGAGACCCAGTACTTC
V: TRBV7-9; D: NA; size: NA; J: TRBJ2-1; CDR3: CASSLEGGSYNEQFF; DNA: TGTGCCAGCAGCTTAGAAGGGGGCTCCTACAATGAGCAGTTCTTC
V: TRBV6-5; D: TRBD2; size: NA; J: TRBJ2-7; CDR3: CASSLVGGLSEQYF; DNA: TGTGCCAGCAGTTTAGTGGGAGGGTTGTCCGAGCAGTACTTC
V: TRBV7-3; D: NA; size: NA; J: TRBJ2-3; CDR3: CASSLGGALTDTQYF; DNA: TGTGCCAGCAGCTTAGGGGGGGCCCTCACAGATACGCAGTATTTT
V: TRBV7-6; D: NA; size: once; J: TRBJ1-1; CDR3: CASSVAGTEAFF; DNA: TGTGCCAGCAGCGTCGCCGGGACTGAAGCTTTCTTT
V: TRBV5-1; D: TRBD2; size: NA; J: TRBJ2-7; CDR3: CASSSGLAGAVAEQYF; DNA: TGCGCCAGCAGCTCGGGACTAGCGGGAGCTGTTGCCGAGCAGTACTTC
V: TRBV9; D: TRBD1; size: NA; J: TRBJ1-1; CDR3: CASSVAAGTGGTEAFF; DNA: TGTGCCAGCAGCGTAGCGGCCGGGACAGGGGGCACTGAAGCTTTCTTT
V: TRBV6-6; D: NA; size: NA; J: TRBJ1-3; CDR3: CASSYRSGESGNTIYF; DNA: TGTGCCAGCAGTTACCGGTCAGGGGAGTCTGGAAACACCATATATTTT
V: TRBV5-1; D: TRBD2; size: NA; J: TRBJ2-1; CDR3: CASSTGLAGISINEQFF; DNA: TGCGCCAGCAGCACCGGACTAGCGGGAATTTCGATCAATGAGCAGTTCTTC
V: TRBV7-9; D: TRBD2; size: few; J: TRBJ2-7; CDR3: CASSLVPSGGYEQYF; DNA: TGTGCCAGCAGCTTAGTCCCTAGCGGGGGGTACGAGCAGTACTTC
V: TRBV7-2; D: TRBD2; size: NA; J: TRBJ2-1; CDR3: CASGSGLAVRGGEQFF; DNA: TGTGCCAGCGGGTCCGGACTAGCGGTACGGGGGGGAGAGCAGTTCTTC
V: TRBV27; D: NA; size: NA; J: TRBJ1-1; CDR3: CASKLQGLNTEAFF; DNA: TGTGCCAGCAAACTACAGGGCTTGAACACTGAAGCTTTCTTT
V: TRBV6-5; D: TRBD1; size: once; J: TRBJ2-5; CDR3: CASSYWGTGGETQYF; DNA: TGTGCCAGCAGTTACTGGGGGACAGGGGGGGAGACCCAGTACTTC
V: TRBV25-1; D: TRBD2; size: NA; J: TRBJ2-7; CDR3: CASSESGGSSYEQYF; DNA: TGTGCCAGCAGTGAATCGGGGGGGTCCTCCTACGAGCAGTACTTC